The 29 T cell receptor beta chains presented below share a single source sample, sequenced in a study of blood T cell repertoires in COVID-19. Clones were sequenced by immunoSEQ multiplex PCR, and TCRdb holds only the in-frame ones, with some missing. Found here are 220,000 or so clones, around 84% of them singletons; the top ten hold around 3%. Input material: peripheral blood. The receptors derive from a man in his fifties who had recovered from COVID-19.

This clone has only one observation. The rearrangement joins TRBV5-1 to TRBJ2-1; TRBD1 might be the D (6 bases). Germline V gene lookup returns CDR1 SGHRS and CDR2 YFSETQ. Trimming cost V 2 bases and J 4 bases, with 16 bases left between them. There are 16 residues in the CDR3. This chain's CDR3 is CASSFQGGDPYNEQFF. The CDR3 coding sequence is TGCGCCAGCAGCTTTCAAGGGGGAGACCCTTACAATGAGCAGTTCTTC.

For the CDR3, the DNA is TGTGCCAGCAGTTTAGTATCAGGCGGGAGTCGCGGATCTGGGGCCAACGTCCTGACTTTC. This gives the protein CASSLVSGGSRGSGANVLTF. The chain links TRBV27 to TRBJ2-6; 7 bases fit TRBD2. The CDR3 is 20 amino acids. J lost 1 base, V lost 2 bases, and 14 bases had no gene match. The germline gives CDR1 MNHEY, CDR2 SMNVEV (reference sequence).

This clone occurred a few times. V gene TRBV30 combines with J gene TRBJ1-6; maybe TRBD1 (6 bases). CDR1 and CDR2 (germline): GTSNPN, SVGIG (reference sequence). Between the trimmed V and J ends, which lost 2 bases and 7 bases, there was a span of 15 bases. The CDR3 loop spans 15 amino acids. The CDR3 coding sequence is TGTGCCTGGAGTACCCTCGGGGGGCGGAATTCACCCCTCCACTTT. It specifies CAWSTLGGRNSPLHF.

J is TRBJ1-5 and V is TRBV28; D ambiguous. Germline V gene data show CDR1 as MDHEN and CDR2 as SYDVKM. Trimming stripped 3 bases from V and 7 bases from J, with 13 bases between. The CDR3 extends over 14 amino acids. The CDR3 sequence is CASSFAQVAQPQHF. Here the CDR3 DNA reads TGTGCCAGCAGTTTTGCGCAGGTCGCCCAGCCCCAGCATTTT.

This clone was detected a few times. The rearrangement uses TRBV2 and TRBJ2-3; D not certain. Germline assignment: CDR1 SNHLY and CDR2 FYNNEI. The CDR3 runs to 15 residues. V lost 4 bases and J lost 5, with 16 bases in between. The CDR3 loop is CASSGIKDPRDTQYF. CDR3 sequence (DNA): TGTGCCAGCAGTGGAATAAAAGATCCCAGAGATACGCAGTATTTT.

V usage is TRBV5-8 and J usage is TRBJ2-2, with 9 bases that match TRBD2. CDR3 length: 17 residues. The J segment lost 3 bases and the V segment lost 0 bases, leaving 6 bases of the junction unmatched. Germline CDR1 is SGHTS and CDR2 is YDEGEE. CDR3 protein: CASSLARLAGHTGELFF. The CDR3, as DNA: TGTGCCAGCAGCTTGGCCAGGCTAGCGGGACACACCGGGGAGCTGTTTTTT.

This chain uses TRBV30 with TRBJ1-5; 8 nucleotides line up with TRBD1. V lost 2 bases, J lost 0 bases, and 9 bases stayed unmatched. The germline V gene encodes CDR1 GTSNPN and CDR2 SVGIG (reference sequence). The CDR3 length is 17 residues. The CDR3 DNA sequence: TGTGCCTGGAGTTCCGGGACAGGAGCTTATAGCAATCAGCCCCAGCATTTT. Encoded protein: CAWSSGTGAYSNQPQHF.

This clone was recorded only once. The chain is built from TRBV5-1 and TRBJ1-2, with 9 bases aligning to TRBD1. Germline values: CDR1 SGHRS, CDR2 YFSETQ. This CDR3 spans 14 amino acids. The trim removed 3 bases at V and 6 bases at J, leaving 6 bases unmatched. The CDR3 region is CASSWGWDRDGYTF. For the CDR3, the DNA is TGCGCCAGCAGCTGGGGCTGGGACAGGGATGGCTACACCTTC.

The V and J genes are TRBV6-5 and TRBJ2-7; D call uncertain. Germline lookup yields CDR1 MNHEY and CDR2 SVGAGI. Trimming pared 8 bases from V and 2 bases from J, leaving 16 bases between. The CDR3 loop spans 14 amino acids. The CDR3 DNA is TGTGCCAGCCGCTACCCGAGCGCCGCCTACGAGCAGTACTTC. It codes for CASRYPSAAYEQYF.

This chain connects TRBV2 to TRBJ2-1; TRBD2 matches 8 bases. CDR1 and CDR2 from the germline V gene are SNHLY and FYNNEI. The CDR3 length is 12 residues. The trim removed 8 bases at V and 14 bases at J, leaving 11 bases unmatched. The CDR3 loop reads CASELARTSKFF. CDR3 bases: TGTGCCAGCGAATTAGCTAGGACTAGCAAGTTCTTC.

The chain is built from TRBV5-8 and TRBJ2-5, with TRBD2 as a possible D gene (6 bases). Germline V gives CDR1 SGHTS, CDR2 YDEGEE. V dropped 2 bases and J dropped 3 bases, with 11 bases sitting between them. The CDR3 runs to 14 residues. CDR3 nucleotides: TGTGCCAGCAGCTTCGGGGGTGGTGAAGAGACCCAGTACTTC. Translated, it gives CASSFGGGEETQYF.

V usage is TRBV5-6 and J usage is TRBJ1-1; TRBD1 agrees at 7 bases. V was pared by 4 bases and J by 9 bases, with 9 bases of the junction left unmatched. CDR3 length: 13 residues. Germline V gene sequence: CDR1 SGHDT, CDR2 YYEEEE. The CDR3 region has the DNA TGTGCCAGCAGCCTACGACAGGGTAGTAAAGCTTTCTTT. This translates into CASSLRQGSKAFF.

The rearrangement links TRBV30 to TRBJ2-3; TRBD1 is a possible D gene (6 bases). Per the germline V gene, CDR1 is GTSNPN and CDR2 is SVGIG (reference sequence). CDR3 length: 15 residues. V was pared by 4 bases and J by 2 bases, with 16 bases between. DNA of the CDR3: TGTGCCTGGACTACCCGACAGGTTCCCACAGATACGCAGTATTTT. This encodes CAWTTRQVPTDTQYF.

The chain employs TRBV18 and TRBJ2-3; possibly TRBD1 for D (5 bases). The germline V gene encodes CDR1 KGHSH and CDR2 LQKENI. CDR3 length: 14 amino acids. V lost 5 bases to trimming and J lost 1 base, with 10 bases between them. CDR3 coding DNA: TGTGCCAGCTCAGCCCAGGGCGGCACAGATACGCAGTATTTT. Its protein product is CASSAQGGTDTQYF.

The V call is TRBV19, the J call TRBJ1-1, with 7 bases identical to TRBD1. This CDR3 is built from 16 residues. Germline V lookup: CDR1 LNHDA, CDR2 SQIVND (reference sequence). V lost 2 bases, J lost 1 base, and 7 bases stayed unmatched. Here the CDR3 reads CASSIPRQGRNTEAFF. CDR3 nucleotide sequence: TGTGCCAGTAGTATACCTCGACAGGGAAGGAACACTGAAGCTTTCTTT.

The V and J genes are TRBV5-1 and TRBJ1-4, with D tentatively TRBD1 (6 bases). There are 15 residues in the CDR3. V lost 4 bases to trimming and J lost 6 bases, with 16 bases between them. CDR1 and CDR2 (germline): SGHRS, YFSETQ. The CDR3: CASSPQGSSHEKLFF. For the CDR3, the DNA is TGCGCCAGCAGCCCACAGGGATCCTCCCATGAAAAACTGTTTTTT.

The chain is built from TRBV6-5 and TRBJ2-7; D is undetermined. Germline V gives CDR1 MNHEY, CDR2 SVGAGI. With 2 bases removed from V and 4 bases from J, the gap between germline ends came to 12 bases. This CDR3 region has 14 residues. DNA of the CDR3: TGTGCCAGCAGTTACCTGACAAATCCATACGAGCAGTACTTC. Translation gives CASSYLTNPYEQYF.

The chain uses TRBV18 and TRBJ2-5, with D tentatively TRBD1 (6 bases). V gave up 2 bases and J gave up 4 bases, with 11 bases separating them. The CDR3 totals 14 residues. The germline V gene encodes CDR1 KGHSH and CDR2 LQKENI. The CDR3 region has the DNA TGTGCCAGCTCACCATCACCAGGGGCAGAGACCCAGTACTTC. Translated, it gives CASSPSPGAETQYF.

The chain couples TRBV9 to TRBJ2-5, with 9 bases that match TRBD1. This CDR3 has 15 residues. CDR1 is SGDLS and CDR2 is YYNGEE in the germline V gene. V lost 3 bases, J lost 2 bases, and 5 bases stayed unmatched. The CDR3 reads CASSGGGQGQETQYF. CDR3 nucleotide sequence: TGTGCCAGCAGCGGAGGGGGACAGGGTCAAGAGACCCAGTACTTC.

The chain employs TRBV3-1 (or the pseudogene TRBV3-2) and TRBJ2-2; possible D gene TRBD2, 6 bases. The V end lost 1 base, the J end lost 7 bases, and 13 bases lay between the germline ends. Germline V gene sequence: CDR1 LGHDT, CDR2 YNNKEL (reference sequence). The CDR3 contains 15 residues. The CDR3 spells CASSQGGLYGGELFF. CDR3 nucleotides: TGTGCCAGCAGCCAAGGGGGACTCTATGGCGGGGAGCTGTTTTTT.

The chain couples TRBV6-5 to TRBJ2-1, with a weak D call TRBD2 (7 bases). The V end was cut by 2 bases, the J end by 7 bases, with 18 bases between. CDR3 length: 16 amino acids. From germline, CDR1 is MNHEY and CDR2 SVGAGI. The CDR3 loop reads CASSYEGGRGGNEQFF. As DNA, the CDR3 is TGTGCCAGCAGTTACGAGGGCGGGAGAGGGGGAAATGAGCAGTTCTTC.

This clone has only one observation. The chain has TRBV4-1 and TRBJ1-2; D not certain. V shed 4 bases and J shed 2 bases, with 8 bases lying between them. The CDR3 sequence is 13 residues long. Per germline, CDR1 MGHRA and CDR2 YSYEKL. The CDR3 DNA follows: TGCGCCAGCAGCCCAGCGGTGAACTATGGCTACACCTTC. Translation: CASSPAVNYGYTF.

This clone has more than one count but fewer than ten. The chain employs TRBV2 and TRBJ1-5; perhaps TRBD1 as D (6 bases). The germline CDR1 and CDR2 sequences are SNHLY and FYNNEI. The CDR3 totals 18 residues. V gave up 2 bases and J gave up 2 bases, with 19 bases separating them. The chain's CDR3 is CASSERNRVVKGNQPQHF. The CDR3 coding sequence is TGTGCCAGCAGTGAACGGAACAGGGTCGTTAAGGGCAATCAGCCCCAGCATTTT.

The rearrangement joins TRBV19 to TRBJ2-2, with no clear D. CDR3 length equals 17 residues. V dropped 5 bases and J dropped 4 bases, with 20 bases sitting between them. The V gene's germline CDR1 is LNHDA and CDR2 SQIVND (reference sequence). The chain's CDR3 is CASSAGAAWRGTGELFF. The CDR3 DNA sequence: TGTGCCAGTAGTGCTGGTGCGGCCTGGCGAGGCACCGGGGAGCTGTTTTTT.

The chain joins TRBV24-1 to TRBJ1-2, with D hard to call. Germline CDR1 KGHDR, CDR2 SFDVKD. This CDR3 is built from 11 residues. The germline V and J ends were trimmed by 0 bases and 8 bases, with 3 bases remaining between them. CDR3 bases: TGTGCCACCAGTGATTTGCAAGGCTACACCTTC. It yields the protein CATSDLQGYTF.

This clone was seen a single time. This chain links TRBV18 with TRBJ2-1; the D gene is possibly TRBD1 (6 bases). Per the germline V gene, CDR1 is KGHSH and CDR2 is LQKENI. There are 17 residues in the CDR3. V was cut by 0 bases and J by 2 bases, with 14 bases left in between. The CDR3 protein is CASSPPPHRVTYNEQFF. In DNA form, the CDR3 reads TGTGCCAGCTCACCACCTCCTCACAGGGTAACCTACAATGAGCAGTTCTTC.

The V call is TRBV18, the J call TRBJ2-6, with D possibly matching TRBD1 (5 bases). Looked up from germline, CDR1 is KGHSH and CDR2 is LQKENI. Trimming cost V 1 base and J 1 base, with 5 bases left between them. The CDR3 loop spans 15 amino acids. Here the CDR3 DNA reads TGTGCCAGCTCACCACAGGGGTCTGGGGCCAACGTCCTGACTTTC. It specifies CASSPQGSGANVLTF.

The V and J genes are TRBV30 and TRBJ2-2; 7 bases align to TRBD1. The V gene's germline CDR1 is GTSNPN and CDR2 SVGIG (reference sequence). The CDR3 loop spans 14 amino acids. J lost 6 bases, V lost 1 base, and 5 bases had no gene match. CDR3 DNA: TGTGCCTGGAGTGGGTACAGGGGTTCCGGGGAGCTGTTTTTT. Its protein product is CAWSGYRGSGELFF.

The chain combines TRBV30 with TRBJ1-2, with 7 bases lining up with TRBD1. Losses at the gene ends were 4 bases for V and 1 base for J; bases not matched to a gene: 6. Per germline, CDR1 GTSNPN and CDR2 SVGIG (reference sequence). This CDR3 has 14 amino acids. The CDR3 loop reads CAWNRGGGNYGYTF. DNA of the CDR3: TGTGCCTGGAATAGAGGGGGCGGTAACTATGGCTACACCTTC.